A selection of T cell receptor beta chains follows, all from one sample in a study of Ad26.COV2.S vaccination and SARS-CoV-2 variants. TCRdb's table, derived via immunoSEQ multiplex PCR, lists solely in-frame clones and lacks some. The sample carries fewer than 500,000 clones, 75% to 95% recorded once. This sample comprised peripheral blood, obtained in a trial of Ad26.COV2.S vaccine versus placebo. These receptors originate from a person aged 18 to 65 who received the Ad26.COV2.S COVID-19 vaccine or a placebo. CDR3s include the opening cysteine and the closing phenylalanine or tryptophan. The D gene is left open where the match is weak. A clone size is listed for some rows: how often the clone was seen (once, few, many), or a class if it is expanded.

>-|TRBJ1-3|TRBV2|-
CASREGQGNTIYF
TGTGCCAGCAGGGAAGGACAGGGAAACACCATATATTTT
>-|TRBJ2-7|TRBV7-2|-
CASSPSSPYEQYF
TGTGCCAGCAGCCCGTCGAGTCCCTACGAGCAGTACTTC
>-|TRBJ1-6|TRBV30|-
CARQSAHDSPLHF
TGTGCCAGGCAGTCGGCGCATGATTCACCCCTCCACTTT
>once|TRBJ2-1|TRBV5-8|TRBD1
CASSASGTGVKNEQFF
TGTGCCAGCAGCGCATCCGGGACAGGGGTTAAGAATGAGCAGTTCTTC
>-|TRBJ1-4|TRBV28|-
CASSPPAGVGEKLFF
TGTGCCAGCAGTCCCCCCGCGGGGGTTGGTGAAAAACTGTTTTTT
>-|TRBJ2-3|TRBV29-1|-
CSVSRGGTSTDTQYF
TGCAGCGTCTCCCGGGGCGGGACGAGCACAGATACGCAGTATTTT
>-|TRBJ2-7|TRBV10-2|-
CASSDPQRVNEQYF
TGCGCCAGCAGTGACCCCCAACGGGTCAACGAGCAGTACTTC
>few|TRBJ2-7|TRBV6-5|-
CASSPFIQEVYEQYF
TGTGCCAGCAGTCCCTTCATCCAGGAGGTCTACGAGCAGTACTTC
>-|TRBJ1-4|TRBV6-5|TRBD1
CASSPRDSAEKLFF
TGTGCCAGCAGTCCCCGGGACAGTGCCGAAAAACTGTTTTTT
>-|TRBJ2-3|TRBV6-4|-
CASSDLAGTDTQYF
TGTGCCAGCAGTGACCTAGCAGGGACAGATACGCAGTATTTT
>-|TRBJ1-1|TRBV6-6|-
CASSSGVNTEAFF
TGTGCCAGCAGCTCGGGGGTGAACACTGAAGCTTTCTTT
>-|TRBJ2-1|TRBV5-8|TRBD2
CASSLGLAGVSWDEQFF
TGTGCCAGCAGCTTGGGGCTAGCGGGAGTAAGCTGGGATGAGCAGTTCTTC
>few|TRBJ2-7|TRBV10-3|TRBD1
CAISESGTGLRYEQYF
TGTGCCATCAGTGAGTCAGGGACAGGGCTTCGCTACGAGCAGTACTTC
>-|TRBJ2-3|TRBV2|-
CASAGTVSNQPQYF
TGTGCCAGCGCGGGGACAGTCAGCAATCAGCCCCAGTATTTT
>few|TRBJ1-6|TRBV27|-
CASSSWDPHSPLHF
TGTGCCAGCAGTTCATGGGACCCACATTCACCCCTCCACTTT
>-|TRBJ2-3|TRBV2|TRBD1
CASGGQALTDTQYF
TGTGCCAGCGGGGGACAGGCTCTCACAGATACGCAGTATTTT
>-|TRBJ2-1|TRBV6-5|TRBD2
CASSSGASGKYNEQFF
TGTGCCAGCAGTTCCGGGGCTAGCGGTAAATACAATGAGCAGTTCTTC
>-|TRBJ1-1|TRBV19|TRBD1
CATTGTGRILEAFF
TGTGCCACCACCGGGACAGGGAGGATACTAGAAGCTTTCTTT
>-|TRBJ2-7|TRBV27|TRBD1
CASSGTGYGEQYF
TGTGCCAGCAGTGGGACAGGGTACGGAGAGCAGTACTTC
>-|TRBJ1-6|TRBV5-1|TRBD1
CASSLGTGPGGYSPLHF
TGCGCCAGCAGCTTGGGGACAGGGCCCGGAGGATACTCACCCCTCCACTTT
>-|TRBJ2-4|TRBV15|-
CATSSHRSYNGNIQYF
TGTGCCACCAGCAGCCACAGGTCATATAACGGAAACATTCAGTACTTC
>-|TRBJ2-1|TRBV19|-
CASSWSLLDEQFF
TGTGCCAGTAGTTGGTCGCTATTGGATGAGCAGTTCTTC
>-|TRBJ2-2|TRBV5-5|TRBD1
CASKGQGAAGELFF
TGTGCCAGCAAAGGACAGGGGGCGGCCGGGGAGCTGTTTTTT
>-|TRBJ2-7|TRBV7-8|TRBD1
CASSWTSGTDYYEQYF
TGTGCCAGCAGCTGGACCTCCGGGACAGATTACTACGAGCAGTACTTC
>-|TRBJ2-6|TRBV6-6|TRBD1
CASSLGRGTVISGANVLTF
TGTGCCAGCAGCTTGGGAAGGGGGACAGTCATCTCTGGGGCCAACGTCCTGACTTTC
>-|TRBJ2-7|TRBV2|TRBD1
CASSELPGGADEQYF
TGTGCCAGCAGTGAACTCCCAGGGGGAGCTGACGAGCAGTACTTC
>-|TRBJ2-7|TRBV15|-
CATSRDGSSYEQYF
TGTGCCACCAGCAGAGATGGAAGCTCCTACGAGCAGTACTTC
>-|TRBJ2-7|TRBV12-5|-
CASGLVITGEQYF
TGTGCTAGTGGTTTGGTAATAACTGGGGAGCAGTACTTC
>-|TRBJ2-5|TRBV5-4|-
CASSLDRPTRGETQYF
TGTGCCAGCAGCTTGGACAGACCTACGAGGGGGGAGACCCAGTACTTC
>-|TRBJ2-1|TRBV5-5|-
CASSSGTGTYNEQFF
TGTGCCAGCAGCTCCGGTACCGGTACCTACAATGAGCAGTTCTTC
>-|TRBJ1-2|TRBV9|-
CASTGGVSYGYTF
TGTGCCAGCACCGGGGGGGTAAGCTATGGCTACACCTTC
>-|TRBJ2-1|TRBV5-1|TRBD2
CASSLAGTSGLGEQFF
TGCGCCAGCAGCTTGGCCGGGACTAGCGGACTAGGGGAGCAGTTCTTC
>once|TRBJ2-7|TRBV6-5|TRBD2
CASSYWTSGSYEQYF
TGTGCCAGCAGTTACTGGACTAGCGGGTCCTACGAGCAGTACTTC
>-|TRBJ2-1|TRBV15|-
CATSRDNGLWEQFF
TGTGCCACCAGCAGAGATAACGGTCTCTGGGAGCAGTTCTTC
>-|TRBJ2-6|TRBV27|-
CASSSLRGGANVLTF
TGTGCCAGCAGTTCCCTACGTGGAGGGGCCAACGTCCTGACTTTC
>-|TRBJ2-7|TRBV27|-
CASRPHPPKYPAYEQYF
TGTGCCAGCAGACCTCATCCCCCAAAGTACCCCGCCTACGAGCAGTACTTC
>-|TRBJ2-7|TRBV28|-
CASSLSGPSYEQYF
TGTGCCAGCAGTTTATCGGGACCTTCCTACGAGCAGTACTTC
>-|TRBJ2-1|TRBV6-5|-
CASTGTTYNEQFF
TGTGCCAGCACCGGAACTACCTACAATGAGCAGTTCTTC
>-|TRBJ2-7|TRBV6-2/TRBV6-3|TRBD2
CASSSGTRSRYF
TGTGCCAGCAGCTCCGGGACTAGGTCGCGGTACTTC
>once|TRBJ1-5|TRBV30|TRBD1
CAWSRTGLNQPQHF
TGTGCCTGGAGTCGGACAGGCCTCAATCAGCCCCAGCATTTT
>once|TRBJ2-3|TRBV6-2/TRBV6-3|TRBD2
CASSRTSGGTDTQYF
TGTGCCAGCAGTCGGACTAGCGGAGGCACAGATACGCAGTATTTT
>-|TRBJ2-1|TRBV19|TRBD2
CASRAIAGGPPHEQFF
TGTGCCAGTAGGGCAATAGCGGGAGGGCCCCCCCATGAGCAGTTCTTC
>-|TRBJ2-3|TRBV7-9|TRBD1
CASSSRTGASRDTQYF
TGTGCCAGCAGCTCTCGAACAGGGGCCAGCAGGGATACGCAGTATTTT
>-|TRBJ2-2|TRBV11-2|TRBD2
CASSLNRLAGIGNTGELFF
TGTGCCAGCAGCTTAAACCGACTAGCGGGCATTGGTAACACCGGGGAGCTGTTTTTT